These T cell receptor beta chains were read from a single sample in a study of cytomegalovirus exposure and HLA in healthy donors. Profiling relied on immunoSEQ multiplex PCR, and the TCRdb table lists in-frame clones only, not all of them. Of approximately 180,000 clones in the sample, roughly 80% were seen once. Sequenced material: PBMCs. The receptors here all came from a woman younger than 30 in good health and CMV-seropositive. Each CDR3 is given with its conserved first and last residue. D genes are given only for firm matches. Clone size is not always given. Where it is, it says once, few, many or a class for expanded clones.

v_call,d_call,j_call,clone_size,cdr3_aa,cdr3_nt
TRBV30,TRBD1,TRBJ1-5,NA,CAWSIQGDQPQHF,TGTGCCTGGAGTATCCAGGGGGATCAGCCCCAGCATTTT
TRBV19,TRBD1,TRBJ2-1,NA,CASSTTGGGPRGEQFF,TGTGCCAGTAGTACCACAGGGGGAGGCCCGCGTGGTGAGCAGTTCTTC
TRBV23-1,NA,TRBJ2-5,NA,CASSLISTSPQETQYF,TGCGCCAGCAGTCTAATCTCGACTAGTCCCCAAGAGACCCAGTACTTC
TRBV27,TRBD2,TRBJ2-3,NA,CASSLGERGGDTDTQYF,TGTGCCAGCAGTTTGGGGGAGCGGGGGGGAGACACAGATACGCAGTATTTT
TRBV7-9,TRBD1,TRBJ1-3,NA,CASSLTGTGRFSAGNTIYF,TGTGCCAGCAGCTTAACCGGGACAGGGAGGTTTTCTGCTGGAAACACCATATATTTT
TRBV9,NA,TRBJ1-1,NA,CASSVGEGIEAFF,TGTGCCAGCAGCGTAGGGGAGGGGATTGAAGCTTTCTTT
TRBV7-9,NA,TRBJ1-3,NA,CASSSTLGPGNTIYF,TGTGCCAGCAGCTCCACCTTGGGGCCTGGAAACACCATATATTTT
TRBV5-4,TRBD1,TRBJ2-3,NA,CASRLQGADTQYF,TGTGCCAGCAGACTACAGGGGGCCGATACGCAGTATTTT
TRBV27,TRBD2,TRBJ2-1,NA,CASSPTSGGPYNEQFF,TGTGCCAGCAGTCCGACTAGCGGGGGACCTTACAATGAGCAGTTCTTC
TRBV27,NA,TRBJ2-7,NA,CASSPPRPSYEQYF,TGTGCCAGCAGTCCCCCGCGTCCCTCCTACGAGCAGTACTTC
TRBV6-5,TRBD1,TRBJ1-1,NA,CASSRTGRNTEAFF,TGTGCCAGCAGCCGGACAGGGAGGAACACTGAAGCTTTCTTT
TRBV13,NA,TRBJ1-2,NA,CASSFSGSGYGYTF,TGTGCCAGCAGCTTTTCAGGGTCCGGCTATGGCTACACCTTC
TRBV19,TRBD1,TRBJ2-7,NA,CASSPTGRPYEQYF,TGTGCCAGTTCCCCGACAGGGCGGCCCTACGAGCAGTACTTC
TRBV4-2,TRBD1,TRBJ1-1,NA,CASTRRDSGAEAFF,TGTGCCAGCACCCGACGGGACAGTGGGGCTGAAGCTTTCTTT
TRBV5-1,NA,TRBJ2-2,few,CASRLGPGAGELFF,TGCGCCAGCAGGCTCGGGCCGGGGGCCGGGGAGCTGTTTTTT
TRBV5-8,NA,TRBJ1-1,NA,CASSWAQSTEAFF,TGCGCCAGCAGCTGGGCCCAGAGCACTGAAGCTTTCTTT
TRBV10-3,NA,TRBJ2-7,NA,CAISDTREQYF,TGTGCCATCAGTGACACTCGAGAGCAGTACTTC
TRBV6-5,NA,TRBJ1-5,NA,CASSYDRNSNQPQHF,TGTGCCAGCAGTTACGACAGAAATAGCAATCAGCCCCAGCATTTT
TRBV6-4,TRBD2,TRBJ2-1,NA,CASSDSSGGPYNEQFF,TGTGCCAGCAGTGACTCTAGCGGGGGCCCCTACAATGAGCAGTTCTTC
TRBV15,NA,TRBJ2-3,NA,CATSSRPRLGTDTQYF,TGTGCCACCAGCTCGCGGCCCCGGCTTGGGACAGATACGCAGTATTTT
TRBV6-4,NA,TRBJ1-5,once,CASSDSGHYQPQHF,TGTGCCAGCAGTGACTCAGGACACTATCAGCCCCAGCATTTT
TRBV7-9,NA,TRBJ2-2,NA,CARETRLGRNTGELFF,TGTGCCAGAGAGACTCGCCTTGGGAGGAACACCGGGGAGCTGTTTTTT
TRBV14,NA,TRBJ2-2,few,CASSQGLATGELFF,TGTGCCAGCAGCCAAGGATTAGCCACCGGGGAGCTGTTTTTT
TRBV6-4,TRBD1,TRBJ1-1,few,CASSEQGGTEAFF,TGTGCCAGCAGTGAACAGGGGGGGACTGAAGCTTTCTTT
TRBV9,NA,TRBJ1-3,NA,CASSVGAGAYTIYF,TGTGCCAGCAGCGTAGGGGCAGGGGCATACACCATATATTTT
TRBV7-6,NA,TRBJ2-2,NA,CASSRTRLGFGELFF,TGTGCCAGCAGCCGAACTAGGCTTGGGTTCGGGGAGCTGTTTTTT
TRBV2,NA,TRBJ2-1,NA,CASSQGNEQFF,TGTGCCAGCAGTCAGGGCAATGAGCAGTTCTTC
TRBV28,TRBD1,TRBJ2-6,NA,CASSLRGQGFGGANVLTF,TGTGCCAGCAGTTTAAGAGGACAGGGATTTGGTGGGGCCAACGTCCTGACTTTC
TRBV6-5,TRBD1,TRBJ2-7,NA,CASQRVQGATYEQYF,TGTGCCAGCCAAAGGGTACAGGGGGCTACCTACGAGCAGTACTTC
TRBV7-9,NA,TRBJ2-7,NA,CASSLDAGTSYEQYF,TGTGCCAGCAGCTTGGACGCCGGGACTTCCTACGAGCAGTACTTC
TRBV11-1,NA,TRBJ1-2,NA,CASSFIGSGYTF,TGTGCCAGCAGCTTTATCGGGTCTGGCTACACCTTC
TRBV5-8,NA,TRBJ1-2,NA,CASSFDRNTPNYGYTF,TGTGCCAGCAGCTTTGACAGGAACACACCTAACTATGGCTACACCTTC
TRBV19,TRBD1,TRBJ1-2,once,CASSIPGTVYGYTF,TGTGCCAGTAGTATCCCCGGGACAGTCTATGGCTACACCTTC
TRBV18,TRBD2,TRBJ2-1,once,CASSLISGTSLESLNEQFF,TGTGCCAGCTCTCTCATATCCGGGACTAGCCTTGAATCCCTTAATGAGCAGTTCTTC
TRBV10-2,TRBD2,TRBJ2-2,NA,CASLLAGGISNTGELFF,TGCGCCAGCCTACTAGCGGGGGGCATATCGAACACCGGGGAGCTGTTTTTT
TRBV7-6,TRBD1,TRBJ2-7,NA,CASREQGLSSYEQYF,TGTGCCAGCAGGGAACAGGGGTTGAGCTCCTACGAGCAGTACTTC
TRBV9,NA,TRBJ2-3,NA,CASGLGWGGASDTQYF,TGTGCCAGCGGTCTAGGATGGGGGGGGGCTTCAGATACGCAGTATTTT
TRBV6-6,TRBD1,TRBJ1-2,once,CASSPGTGGGYTF,TGTGCCAGCAGTCCCGGGACAGGGGGCGGCTACACCTTC
TRBV27,TRBD2,TRBJ2-2,NA,CASKLTSGGEVGELFF,TGTGCCAGCAAACTGACTAGCGGGGGGGAAGTCGGGGAGCTGTTTTTT
TRBV15,NA,TRBJ2-7,NA,CATSQTGNYEQYF,TGTGCCACCTCCCAGACGGGGAACTACGAGCAGTACTTC
TRBV21-1,NA,TRBJ2-7,NA,CAISYEQYF,TGTGCCATTTCATACGAGCAGTACTTC
TRBV10-2,TRBD2,TRBJ2-7,NA,CASILLAGGTYEQYF,TGCGCCAGCATACTCCTAGCGGGGGGTACTTACGAGCAGTACTTC
TRBV5-6,TRBD1,TRBJ1-2,NA,CASSPGGTEGYGYTF,TGTGCCAGCAGCCCAGGTGGGACAGAGGGCTATGGCTACACCTTC
TRBV5-1,NA,TRBJ2-5,NA,CASSGHPFLNQETQYF,TGCGCCAGCAGCGGCCACCCTTTCTTGAATCAAGAGACCCAGTACTTC
TRBV11-2,NA,TRBJ1-6,NA,CASSPTTWVLNSPLHF,TGTGCCAGCAGCCCTACGACGTGGGTACTAAATTCACCCCTCCACTTT
TRBV11-2,TRBD1,TRBJ2-6,once,CASSLVGGQGLRGANVLTF,TGTGCCAGCAGCTTAGTGGGAGGACAGGGGCTAAGAGGGGCCAACGTCCTGACTTTC
TRBV27,NA,TRBJ2-7,few,CASRPRTTYEQYF,TGTGCCAGCAGGCCCAGGACAACCTACGAGCAGTACTTC
TRBV7-9,NA,TRBJ2-7,once,CASSLVKESSYEQYF,TGTGCCAGCAGCTTAGTAAAGGAGTCTTCCTACGAGCAGTACTTC
TRBV7-2,NA,TRBJ1-1,once,CASSLQFNTEAFF,TGTGCCAGCAGCTTACAATTTAACACTGAAGCTTTCTTT
TRBV7-9,NA,TRBJ2-3,NA,CASSSGVFTDTQYF,TGTGCCAGCAGCTCAGGGGTTTTCACAGATACGCAGTATTTT
TRBV9,NA,TRBJ1-1,NA,CASSVGVLRTSGTEAFF,TGTGCCAGCAGCGTAGGAGTATTACGAACCTCGGGGACTGAAGCTTTCTTT
TRBV9,TRBD1,TRBJ2-7,NA,CASSASSGQGIEQYF,TGTGCCAGCAGCGCGTCTTCCGGACAGGGAATCGAGCAGTACTTC
TRBV13,TRBD1,TRBJ2-7,NA,CASSLGGQGVREQYF,TGTGCCAGCAGCTTAGGGGGACAGGGGGTGCGGGAGCAGTACTTC
TRBV9,TRBD2,TRBJ2-7,NA,CASSEGLAGATYEQYF,TGTGCCAGCAGCGAGGGACTAGCGGGGGCTACCTACGAGCAGTACTTC
TRBV30,NA,TRBJ1-4,NA,CAWGYEKLFF,TGTGCCTGGGGCTATGAAAAACTGTTTTTT
TRBV5-1,NA,TRBJ1-2,NA,CASSLIADSNYGYTF,TGCGCCAGCAGCTTGATCGCGGACAGTAACTATGGCTACACCTTC
TRBV15,TRBD2,TRBJ2-3,NA,CATSRAASGGEDTQYF,TGTGCCACCAGCAGGGCGGCTAGCGGGGGGGAAGATACGCAGTATTTT
TRBV7-8,TRBD2,TRBJ2-3,NA,CASSLARGGARTDTQYF,TGTGCCAGCAGCTTAGCGCGCGGGGGGGCTCGCACAGATACGCAGTATTTT